Described below is a single T cell receptor beta chain sequence and its context. Its specificity is unknown. This sample was included in a study of T cell repertoires in cytomegalovirus infection. Broader study findings: Across the ex vivo response, the dominant clonotypes were HLA-C-restricted CMV-specific TCR beta clonotypes. Cumulative frequency of public TCR beta families picked out carriers of CMV plus the relevant HLA.

MiXCR, run by TCRdb on the reads, gives a single entry per CDR3 protein. The sample includes some 680,000 distinct CDR3 sequences, 35% to 40% seen only once; the top ten take roughly 2.8%. The CDR3 runs 15 residues. Germline V lookup: CDR1 DFQATT, CDR2 SNEGSKA (reference sequence). V was pared by 3 bases and J by 4 bases, with 5 bases of the junction left unmatched. The clonotype comes from a human donor in good health (CMV status not recorded). Some clones in this sample may be carry-over from other donors' samples. The rearrangement uses TRBV20-1 and TRBJ2-4; 11 nucleotides agree with TRBD1. Material for sequencing was PBMCs. DNA for the CDR3: TGCAGTGCTAGGGGGACAGGGGGAGAGAAAAACATTCAGTACTTC. Translated: CSARGTGGEKNIQYF.